The entry below gives a single TCR beta chain sequence along with its context. Antigen unknown. The sample originates from a study of identical twins. Study-level results: Out-of-frame alpha sequences common to twins exhibited an excess of low generation probability. Modeled out-of-frame TCR alpha sharing in monozygotic twins fell below observed levels.

The germline V gene encodes CDR1 SGHTA and CDR2 FQGNSA. The CDR3 runs 17 residues. Trimming pared 0 bases from V and 3 bases from J, leaving 15 bases between. Each CDR3 protein gets one entry after TCRdb re-called the 5' RACE reads with MiXCR. The sample consists of under 350,000 distinct CDR3 sequences, roughly 9.8% of them appearing once. This same sample was also part of a study on yellow fever vaccine responses in identical twins.

The specimen sequenced was CD8+ T cells sorted from blood. The sequence was obtained from a woman aged 18-30 years in good health. V usage is TRBV7-2 and J usage is TRBJ2-1; possible D gene TRBD2, 6 bases. The CDR3 bases are TGTGCCAGCAGCTTAGCTGGGGGGTGGGGAAGCTACAATGAGCAGTTCTTC. Translating gives CASSLAGGWGSYNEQFF.